The clone carrying this T cell receptor beta chain was observed at least ten times. The antigen is unknown. Averaging around 110 mL, one heparinised blood draw came from each individual donor. Cells sorted by CD45RO/CCR7/CD25/CD127/CD95/CD27 comprised CD4+ naive, central memory, regulatory and stem cell-like memory cells. Sorting produced populations that all topped 98% purity. The sample comes from a study of beta chain features in type 1 diabetes. General study findings and limits: Naive, central memory and regulatory TCRB repertoires appeared more similar among patients than healthy donors.

Expressed TCRB transcripts got sequenced, as all isolated RNA was reverse transcribed. Sequencing was performed with immunoSEQ multiplex PCR; in TCRdb, only in-frame clones are kept and a portion is missing. The sample has about 250,000 clones, 13% to 15% seen once. The sample consisted of naive CD4+ T cells from blood. The receptor's source is a woman in her 40s in good health.

CDR3: CASSLTGGETQYF. The CDR3 bases are TGCGCCAGCAGCCTCACTGGCGGAGAGACCCAGTACTTC. V and J are TRBV4-3 and TRBJ2-5, with no clear D. CDR3 length: 13 residues. Germline CDR1 LGHNA, CDR2 YSLEER. Trimming left V 4 bases short and J 4 bases short, with 10 bases between.